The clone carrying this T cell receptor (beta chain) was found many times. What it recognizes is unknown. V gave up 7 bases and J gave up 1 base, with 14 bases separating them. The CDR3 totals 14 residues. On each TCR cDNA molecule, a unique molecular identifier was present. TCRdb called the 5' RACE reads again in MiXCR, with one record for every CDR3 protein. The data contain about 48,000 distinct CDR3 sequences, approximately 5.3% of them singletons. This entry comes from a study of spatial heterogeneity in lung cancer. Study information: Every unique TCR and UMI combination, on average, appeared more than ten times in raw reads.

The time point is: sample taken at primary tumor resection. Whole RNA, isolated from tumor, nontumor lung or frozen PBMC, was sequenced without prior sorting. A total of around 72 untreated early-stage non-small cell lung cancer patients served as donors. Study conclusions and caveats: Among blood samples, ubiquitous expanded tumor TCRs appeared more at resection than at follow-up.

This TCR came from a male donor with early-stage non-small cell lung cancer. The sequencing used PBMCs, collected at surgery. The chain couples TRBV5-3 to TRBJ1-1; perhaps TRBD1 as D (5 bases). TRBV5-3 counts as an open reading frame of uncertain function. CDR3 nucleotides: TGTGCCAGATTGTATGGGGGGTCGAACACTGAAGCTTTCTTT. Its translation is CARLYGGSNTEAFF.